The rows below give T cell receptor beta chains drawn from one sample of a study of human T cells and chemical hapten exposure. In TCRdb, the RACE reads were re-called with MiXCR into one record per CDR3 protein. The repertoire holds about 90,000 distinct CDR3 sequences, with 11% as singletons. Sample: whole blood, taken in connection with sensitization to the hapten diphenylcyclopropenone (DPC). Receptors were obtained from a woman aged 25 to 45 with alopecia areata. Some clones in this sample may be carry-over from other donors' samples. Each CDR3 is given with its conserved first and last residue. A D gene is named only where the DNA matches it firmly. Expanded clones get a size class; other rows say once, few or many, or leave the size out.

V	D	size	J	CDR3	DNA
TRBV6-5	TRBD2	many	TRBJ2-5	CASSYSTPGRVSGQETQYF	TGTGCCAGCAGTTACTCGACCCCCGGGAGGGTGAGCGGCCAAGAGACCCAGTACTTC
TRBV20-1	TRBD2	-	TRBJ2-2	CSGASGKTGELFF	TGCAGTGGGGCTAGCGGGAAGACCGGGGAGCTGTTTTTT
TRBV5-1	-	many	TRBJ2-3	CASSLGQGDTQYF	TGCGCCAGCAGCTTGGGCCAGGGAGATACGCAGTATTTT
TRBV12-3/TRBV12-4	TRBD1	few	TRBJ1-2	CASRSGTVPYGYTF	TGTGCCAGCAGATCTGGGACAGTCCCCTATGGCTACACCTTC
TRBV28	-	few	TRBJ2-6	CASREGGSSGANVLTF	TGTGCCAGCAGAGAGGGTGGCAGCTCTGGGGCCAACGTCCTGACTTTC
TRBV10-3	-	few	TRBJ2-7	CAIRARLGDYEQYF	TGTGCCATCCGAGCGCGCCTGGGGGACTACGAGCAGTACTTC
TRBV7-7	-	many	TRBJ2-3	CASSQGQYSGTDTQYF	TGTGCCAGCAGCCAAGGACAGTATTCCGGCACAGATACGCAGTATTTT
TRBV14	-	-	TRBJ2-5	CASSQGLSQLETQYF	TGTGCCAGCAGCCAAGGACTATCACAACTAGAGACCCAGTACTTC
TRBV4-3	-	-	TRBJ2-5	CASSQQVLQETQYF	TGCGCCAGCAGCCAACAGGTACTCCAAGAGACCCAGTACTTC
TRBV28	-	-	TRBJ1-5	CASSGRTQHF	TGTGCCAGCAGTGGACGAACCCAGCATTTT
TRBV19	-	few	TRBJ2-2	CASSTGLIYEGGELFF	TGTGCCAGTAGTACGGGACTCATATACGAGGGCGGGGAGCTGTTTTTT
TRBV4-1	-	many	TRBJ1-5	CASSQGNQPQHF	TGCGCCAGCAGCCAAGGGAATCAGCCCCAGCATTTT
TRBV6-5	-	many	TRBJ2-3	CASSLLSWRGTDTQYF	TGTGCCAGCAGTCTTCTGAGCTGGCGAGGCACAGATACGCAGTATTTT
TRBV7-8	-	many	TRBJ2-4	CASSVVHREAKNIQYF	TGTGCCAGCAGCGTAGTGCACCGGGAGGCCAAAAACATTCAGTACTTC
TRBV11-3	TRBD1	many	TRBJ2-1	CASSLDQGTGSEQFF	TGTGCCAGCAGCTTAGATCAGGGGACAGGGAGTGAGCAGTTCTTC
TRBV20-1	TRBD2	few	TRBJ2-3	CSARAPLAGAKDTQYF	TGCAGTGCTAGAGCCCCGCTAGCGGGAGCCAAAGATACGCAGTATTTT
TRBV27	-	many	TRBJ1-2	CASRGGGPIVYGYTF	TGTGCCAGCAGGGGGGGTGGGCCAATAGTCTATGGCTACACCTTC
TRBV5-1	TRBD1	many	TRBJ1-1	CASASRQGGLNTEAFF	TGCGCCAGCGCCAGCCGTCAGGGGGGATTGAACACTGAAGCTTTCTTT
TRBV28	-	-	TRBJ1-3	CASSPYTNTIYF	TGTGCCAGCAGTCCGTATACAAACACCATATATTTT
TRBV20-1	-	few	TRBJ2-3	CSAQDGFGTDTQYF	TGCAGTGCCCAGGACGGGTTTGGTACAGATACGCAGTATTTT
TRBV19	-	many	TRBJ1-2	CASSISGGGYGYTF	TGTGCCAGTAGTATTAGCGGCGGCGGCTATGGCTACACCTTC
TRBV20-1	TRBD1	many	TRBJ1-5	CSAATGVLGQPQHF	TGCAGTGCTGCCACAGGGGTCCTTGGGCAGCCCCAGCATTTT
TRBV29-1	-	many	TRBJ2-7	CSVTGVTYEQYF	TGCAGCGTTACCGGGGTTACCTACGAGCAGTACTTC
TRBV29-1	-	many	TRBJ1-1	CSVGRAGTEAFF	TGCAGCGTTGGCAGGGCCGGGACTGAAGCTTTCTTT
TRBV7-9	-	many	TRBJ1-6	CASANNSPLHF	TGTGCCAGCGCGAATAATTCACCCCTCCACTTT
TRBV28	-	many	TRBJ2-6	CASRTGLGANVLTF	TGTGCCAGCAGAACAGGGTTGGGGGCCAACGTCCTGACTTTC
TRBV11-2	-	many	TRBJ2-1	CASSLEGERRRDEQFF	TGTGCCAGCAGCTTAGAAGGGGAGCGGAGGAGGGATGAGCAGTTCTTC